A single sample is the source of the 6 T cell receptor beta chains below, sequenced in a study of blood T cell repertoires in COVID-19. Profiling relied on immunoSEQ multiplex PCR, and the TCRdb table lists in-frame clones only, not all of them. The table includes 230,000 or so clones, roughly 81% detected once. Material: peripheral blood. All receptors derive from an elderly woman with COVID-19, enrolled during active disease.

This clone showed up just a few times. J is TRBJ1-1 and V is TRBV7-2, with TRBD1 as a possible D gene (5 bases). The CDR3 length is 16 residues. Per the germline V gene, CDR1 is SGHTA and CDR2 is FQGNSA. The V end lost 2 bases, the J end lost 0 bases, and 13 bases lay between the germline ends. CDR3: CASSLRGPRLNTEAFF. The CDR3 DNA reads TGTGCCAGCAGCTTAAGGGGCCCCCGGTTGAACACTGAAGCTTTCTTT.

This chain connects TRBV5-4 to TRBJ2-1, with a weak D call TRBD1 (5 bases). Trimming removed 4 bases from V and 6 bases from J, with 14 bases in between. Germline CDR1 reads SGHNT; CDR2 reads YYREEE (reference sequence). The CDR3 has 14 residues. The CDR3 loop reads CASSETGRGNEQFF. The DNA for the CDR3 is TGTGCCAGCAGCGAAACCGGAAGGGGCAATGAGCAGTTCTTC. The full variable domain, in which reference TRBV5-4 and TRBJ2-1 provide the parts outside the CDR3, is ETGVTQSPTHLIKTRGQQVTLRCSSQSGHNTVSWYQQALGQGPQFIFQYYREEENGRGNFPPRFSGLQFPNYSSELNVNALELDDSALYLCASSETGRGNEQFFGPGTRLTVL.

This chain uses TRBV5-1 with TRBJ1-2, with 9 bases matching TRBD1. The ends lost 5 bases at V and 7 bases at J; junction bases unmatched: 12. CDR1 is SGHRS and CDR2 is YFSETQ in the germline V gene. The CDR3 extends over 15 amino acids. CDR3 DNA: TGCGCCAGCAGTGGGACGACAGGGGGGTCCGGTGGCTACACCTTC. This codes for CASSGTTGGSGGYTF.

V is TRBV7-2 and J is TRBJ2-7, with D unclear. V gave up 0 bases and J gave up 5 bases, with 14 bases separating them. CDR3 length equals 15 residues. Germline loops: CDR1 SGHTA, CDR2 FQGNSA. The DNA for the CDR3 is TGTGCCAGCAGCTTAGCGGGCGCGAACCCCCACGAGCAGTACTTC. As protein: CASSLAGANPHEQYF.

A remark on this clone: One end of the junction fails to match germline, which may point to a read error. The CDR3 DNA reads TGTGCTAGCAGCCCTATAGGGGGGGCCCCAGATACGCAGTATTTT. Residues: CASSPIGGAPDTQYF. The chain employs TRBV7-7 and TRBJ2-3; maybe TRBD2 (7 bases). The CDR3 is 15 residues long. The germline V gene encodes CDR1 SSHAT and CDR2 FNYEAQ (reference sequence).

The chain couples TRBV30 to TRBJ2-2, with unresolved D. CDR3 length equals 14 residues. The V gene lost 0 bases and the J gene lost 1 base, with 6 bases spanning the gap. The germline CDR1 and CDR2 sequences are GTSNPN and SVGIG (reference sequence). CDR3 bases: TGTGCCTGGAGTGTTGTACAGAACACCGGGGAGCTGTTTTTT. It yields the protein CAWSVVQNTGELFF.